This passage covers 28 T cell receptor beta chains from one sample sequenced in a study of EBV T-cell therapy then PD-1 blockade in nasopharyngeal carcinoma. These receptors have no known antigen. Here immunoSEQ multiplex PCR was the method, and the copy in TCRdb shows in-frame clones only, minus some. The table records 15,000 or so clones, over 80% of them present only once. Described treatment: AdE1-LMPpoly-expanded autologous EBV-specific T-cell therapy followed by anti-PD-1 nivolumab. Sample: CD8+ T cells from blood, taken at day 0 from a patient whose treatment included autologous EBV-specific T cells and nivolumab. The receptors stem from a middle-aged man with nasopharyngeal carcinoma.

The chain joins TRBV5-5 to TRBJ2-1; TRBD2 might be the D (6 bases). This CDR3 contains 16 residues. Germline lookup yields CDR1 SGHKS and CDR2 YYEKEE (reference sequence). V lost 6 bases and J 2 bases, leaving 18 bases between the germline ends. CDR3 in amino acids: CASIIGGDNPYNEQFF. The CDR3 bases are TGTGCCAGCATTATTGGCGGGGATAACCCCTACAATGAGCAGTTCTTC.

J is TRBJ1-1 and V is TRBV24-1, with 9 nucleotides matching TRBD1. This CDR3 contains 15 residues. Germline V lookup: CDR1 KGHDR, CDR2 SFDVKD. The junction had 4 bases not matched to a gene; V was cut back by 3 bases and J by 3 bases. This CDR3 reads CATSDRDRGDTEAFF. CDR3 DNA: TGTGCCACCAGTGATCGTGACAGGGGGGACACTGAAGCTTTCTTT.

V usage is TRBV6-2 or TRBV6-3 and J usage is TRBJ2-4, with 7 positions matching TRBD2. CDR3 length equals 14 residues. The V gene's germline CDR1 is MNHEY and CDR2 SVGEGT. V lost 4 bases and J lost 8; bases outside the gene matches: 8. The CDR3 DNA reads as TGTGCCAGCAGTTCCCTCCCGGGGAGGGACATTCAGTACTTC. This gives the protein CASSSLPGRDIQYF.

This sequence joins TRBV4-3 and TRBJ2-1; 9 bases match TRBD2. Germline assignment: CDR1 LGHNA and CDR2 YSLEER. The CDR3 is made up of 16 amino acids. The V gene end was trimmed by 0 bases and the J gene end by 3 bases; junction bases not matched to a gene: 3. The CDR3 reads CASSQERGGFYNEQFF. CDR3 coding DNA: TGCGCCAGCAGCCAAGAGCGGGGGGGGTTCTACAATGAGCAGTTCTTC.

This chain connects TRBV12-3 or TRBV12-4 to TRBJ1-2, with D hard to call. The ends were cut back, 3 bases at V and 7 bases at J, with 6 bases in the middle. This CDR3 comprises 11 residues. CDR3 in DNA: TGTGCCAGCAGTTTTTCGGGTGGCTACACCTTC. Translated, it gives CASSFSGGYTF.

The chain is built from TRBV7-6 and TRBJ2-5; 10 bases align to TRBD1. CDR3 length: 15 amino acids. V shed 4 bases, J shed 4 bases, and the junction held 6 bases outside the gene matches. Germline CDR1 SGHVS, CDR2 FNYEAQ. CDR3 bases: TGTGCCAGCAGCTCGGGACAGGGGAAGCGAGAGACCCAGTACTTC. Protein: CASSSGQGKRETQYF.

The chain employs TRBV19 and TRBJ2-1, with 11 bases aligning to TRBD2. The CDR3 totals 14 residues. From germline, CDR1 is LNHDA and CDR2 SQIVND (reference sequence). V lost 7 bases and J lost 7; bases outside the gene matches: 6. The CDR3 spells CASKTSGDVNEQFF. In DNA form, the CDR3 reads TGTGCCAGTAAGACTAGCGGGGATGTTAATGAGCAGTTCTTC. The full variable domain, completed using reference TRBV19 and TRBJ2-1, is DGGITQSPKYLFRKEGQNVTLSCEQNLNHDAMYWYRQDPGQGLRLIYYSQIVNDFQKGDIAEGYSVSREKKESFPLTVTSAQKNPTAFYLCASKTSGDVNEQFFGPGTRLTVL.

This sequence joins TRBV9 and TRBJ2-3, with TRBD1 matching 7 bases. The CDR3 runs to 15 residues. Per the germline V gene, CDR1 is SGDLS and CDR2 is YYNGEE. V trimming: 3 bases; J trimming: 0 bases; junction bases outside the gene matches: 4. CDR3 loop: CASSDRGPSTDTQYF. The CDR3 nucleotides read TGTGCCAGCAGCGACAGGGGCCCGAGCACAGATACGCAGTATTTT.

The chain has TRBV6-2 or TRBV6-3 and TRBJ1-6, with D tentatively TRBD1 (5 bases). CDR3 length equals 16 residues. V lost 2 bases and J 10 bases, leaving 18 bases between the germline ends. The germline gives CDR1 MNHEY, CDR2 SVGEGT. The CDR3 spells CASSYREGHQGSPLHF. The DNA of the CDR3 is TGTGCCAGCAGTTACCGGGAGGGCCACCAGGGCTCACCCCTCCACTTT.

The chain links TRBV27 to TRBJ2-1; 9 bases map to TRBD1. The CDR3 has 14 amino acids. The trim removed 6 bases at V and 12 bases at J, leaving 12 bases unmatched. The germline V gene has CDR1 MNHEY and CDR2 SMNVEV (reference sequence). CDR3 residues: CASRPRGTGRMQFF. CDR3 DNA sequence: TGTGCCAGCAGGCCCAGGGGGACAGGGAGAATGCAGTTCTTC.

The chain employs TRBV5-1 and TRBJ1-2; D may be TRBD1 (6 bases). The CDR3 consists of 14 residues. V was trimmed by 3 bases and J by 4 bases, leaving 13 bases between them. Germline V gene data show CDR1 as SGHRS and CDR2 as YFSETQ. The CDR3 loop reads CASSSLTGSYGYTF. CDR3 coding DNA: TGCGCCAGCAGCTCCCTGACAGGAAGCTATGGCTACACCTTC.

The V gene is TRBV9, the J gene TRBJ1-1; no definite D call. Germline V gene data show CDR1 as SGDLS and CDR2 as YYNGEE. The length of the CDR3 is 12 residues. Trimming took off 3 bases at V and 2 bases at J, with 5 bases between the two ends. CDR3 residues: CASSAFNTEAFF. CDR3 nucleotides: TGTGCCAGCAGCGCCTTCAACACTGAAGCTTTCTTT. The complete variable domain, with remaining parts taken from reference TRBV9 and TRBJ1-1, reads DSGVTQTPKHLITATGQRVTLRCSPRSGDLSVYWYQQSLDQGLQFLIQYYNGEERAKGNILERFSAQQFPDLHSELNLSSLELGDSALYFCASSAFNTEAFFGQGTRLTVV.

The chain links TRBV27 to TRBJ2-7; 12 nucleotides line up with TRBD2. Germline V gives CDR1 MNHEY, CDR2 SMNVEV (reference sequence). The CDR3 has 13 amino acids. V shed 8 bases, J shed 5 bases, and the junction held 4 bases outside the gene matches. CDR3 loop: CASPGLAGHEQYF. The CDR3 DNA reads TGTGCCAGCCCGGGACTAGCGGGCCACGAGCAGTACTTC.

The V gene is TRBV4-3, the J gene TRBJ2-5, with TRBD1 matching 9 bases. The junction had 10 bases not matched to a gene; V was cut back by 4 bases and J by 4 bases. The CDR3 has 16 amino acids. Per the germline V gene, CDR1 is LGHNA and CDR2 is YSLEER. CDR3 region: CASSRGQGYEGETQYF. Written as DNA, the CDR3 is TGCGCCAGCAGCCGTGGACAGGGGTATGAGGGAGAGACCCAGTACTTC.

The chain has TRBV30 and TRBJ2-7; D is possibly TRBD1 or TRBD2 (5 bases each). In germline, CDR1 is GTSNPN, CDR2 SVGIG (reference sequence). Trimming removed 3 bases at V and 5 bases at J, with 17 bases between. The CDR3 runs to 14 residues. CDR3 bases: TGTGCCTGGAGCGTGGGACGGGGAGTCGACGAGCAGTACTTC. Its protein is CAWSVGRGVDEQYF.

The CDR3 is CASSQGGRGAFF. CDR3 DNA: TGTGCCAGCAGTCAAGGGGGGCGCGGAGCTTTCTTT. The V gene is TRBV27, the J gene TRBJ1-1, with D possibly being TRBD1 (6 bases). The CDR3 runs to 12 residues. Germline V gives CDR1 MNHEY, CDR2 SMNVEV (reference sequence). The V gene lost 5 bases and the J gene lost 10 bases, with 14 bases spanning the gap.

In DNA form, the CDR3 reads TGTGCCAGCAGTGAAGGGGTAGACTCTGGAAACACCATATATTTT. It specifies CASSEGVDSGNTIYF. This rearrangement joins TRBV6-1 to TRBJ1-3; D gene ambiguous. The V gene's germline CDR1 is MNHNS and CDR2 SASEGT. CDR3 length: 15 amino acids. Trimming left V 1 base short and J 0 bases short, with 7 bases between.

CDR3: CACSPRGGGGTYEQYF. As DNA, the CDR3 is TGTGCCTGCTCCCCGCGGGGGGGCGGGGGGACCTACGAGCAGTACTTC. This chain connects TRBV19 to TRBJ2-7; TRBD2 agrees at 9 bases. Germline V gene sequence: CDR1 LNHDA, CDR2 SQIVND (reference sequence). Germline trimming cut 11 bases from V and 2 bases from J; bases unmatched to any gene: 16. This CDR3 contains 16 residues.

This clone was picked up one time. This chain joins TRBV12-3 or TRBV12-4 and TRBJ2-2; D is uncertain. This CDR3 has 13 residues. The CDR3 DNA reads TGTGCGAGCCTCTTCCCTCTCACCGGGGAGCTGTTTTTT. Amino acids: CASLFPLTGELFF.

This clone turned up a few times. The chain couples TRBV9 to TRBJ2-5, with a possible D match to TRBD2 (6 bases). The germline V gene encodes CDR1 SGDLS and CDR2 YYNGEE. This CDR3 has 15 amino acids. Trimming removed 4 bases from V and 5 bases from J, with 18 bases in between. CDR3 in amino acids: CASSLPSRGIETQYF. CDR3 coding DNA: TGTGCCAGCAGCCTCCCGTCGCGGGGTATCGAGACCCAGTACTTC. Together with reference TRBV9 and TRBJ2-5, the CDR3 gives the full variable domain: DSGVTQTPKHLITATGQRVTLRCSPRSGDLSVYWYQQSLDQGLQFLIQYYNGEERAKGNILERFSAQQFPDLHSELNLSSLELGDSALYFCASSLPSRGIETQYFGPGTRLLVL.

This clone has just a few counts. The rearrangement uses TRBV6-4 and TRBJ2-3; TRBD2 matches at 8 bases. The germline gives CDR1 MRHNA, CDR2 SNTAGT. The V segment lost 5 bases and the J segment 5 bases; nucleotides outside the gene matches: 6. CDR3 length equals 14 residues. CDR3 in amino acids: CASSRAGDRDTQYF. CDR3 bases: TGTGCCAGCAGTCGAGCGGGGGATAGAGATACGCAGTATTTT.

V and J are TRBV6-2 or TRBV6-3 and TRBJ2-6; D uncertain. The V end lost 5 bases, the J end lost 1 base, and 6 bases lay between the germline ends. CDR3 length: 14 residues. Germline V gene lookup returns CDR1 MNHEY and CDR2 SVGEGT. CDR3 sequence: CASSEPSGANVLTF. In DNA, the CDR3 is TGTGCCAGCAGTGAGCCATCTGGGGCCAACGTCCTGACTTTC.

A few counts support this clone. The chain combines TRBV5-1 with TRBJ1-1, with unresolved D. Germline CDR1 SGHRS, CDR2 YFSETQ. The CDR3 has 14 amino acids. Trimming left V 1 base short and J 2 bases short, with 9 bases between. This CDR3 reads CASSLRWSNTEAFF. CDR3 coding DNA: TGCGCCAGCAGCTTGAGGTGGAGTAACACTGAAGCTTTCTTT.

This clone has only one observation. V gene TRBV10-1 combines with J gene TRBJ2-2; D might be TRBD2 (5 bases). The CDR3 has 17 amino acids. Trimming pared 3 bases from V and 5 bases from J, leaving 19 bases between. Looked up from germline, CDR1 is WNHNN and CDR2 is SYGVQD (reference sequence). CDR3 amino acids: CASSELDSPWHTGELFF. Written as DNA, the CDR3 is TGCGCCAGCAGTGAACTGGACTCCCCCTGGCATACCGGGGAGCTGTTTTTT.

This rearrangement joins TRBV5-5 to TRBJ2-1; 9 bases are a match to TRBD1. V lost 2 bases and J lost 6; bases outside the gene matches: 9. From germline, CDR1 is SGHKS and CDR2 YYEKEE (reference sequence). This CDR3 has 16 residues. The CDR3 DNA is TGTGCCAGCAGCTTCTCCGGGACAGGGCCCCCCAATGAGCAGTTCTTC. This gives the protein CASSFSGTGPPNEQFF.

The chain couples TRBV2 to TRBJ1-1; TRBD1 might be the D (5 bases). Germline V lookup: CDR1 SNHLY, CDR2 FYNNEI. The CDR3 is made up of 13 amino acids. V lost 5 bases and J 1 base, leaving 8 bases between the germline ends. The CDR3 DNA is TGTGCCAGCAGTTTCGACAGGAACACTGAAGCTTTCTTT. Encoded protein: CASSFDRNTEAFF.

V and J are TRBV15 and TRBJ2-7, with TRBD1 as a possible D gene (6 bases). V lost 4 bases, J lost 4 bases, and 8 bases lay in between. Germline V gives CDR1 LNHNV, CDR2 YYDKDF (reference sequence). The CDR3 length is 12 residues. The CDR3 reads CATSNRVYEQYF. Written as DNA, the CDR3 is TGTGCCACCAGCAACAGGGTTTACGAGCAGTACTTC.

A word on this clone: This specimen includes other DNA sequences encoding the same CDR3. The CDR3 DNA reads as TGTGCCAGTAGTATCCAAGAGACCCAGTACTTC. Its translation: CASSIQETQYF. V and J are TRBV19 and TRBJ2-5; the D is unclear. In germline, CDR1 is LNHDA, CDR2 SQIVND (reference sequence). The CDR3 is 11 amino acids. The germline V and J ends were trimmed by 3 bases and 1 base, with 0 bases remaining between them.